This T cell receptor beta chain was obtained from a study of T cells in localized non-small cell lung cancer. The data were produced by immunoSEQ multiplex PCR, yet TCRdb's version contains in-frame clones alone and is incomplete. The sample has 30,000 to 40,000 clones, roughly 87% seen once. CDR3 length: 13 residues. V gave up 4 bases and J gave up 3 bases, with 10 bases separating them. Germline assignment: CDR1 SGHRS and CDR2 YFSETQ. The J gene is TRBJ1-2, the V gene TRBV5-1, with D perhaps TRBD1 (6 bases). The input for sequencing was peripheral blood, taken before any cancer treatment. The clonotype originates from a male donor older than 55 with stage III squamous cell lung carcinoma. In DNA form, the CDR3 reads TGCGCCAGCAGCCCAGGGGATGACTATGGCTACACCTTC. This gives the protein CASSPGDDYGYTF. Looking up the rest from reference TRBV5-1 and TRBJ1-2 gives the full variable domain: KAGVTQTPRYLIKTRGQQVTLSCSPISGHRSVSWYQQTPGQGLQFLFEYFSETQRNKGNFPGRFSGRQFSNSRSEMNVSTLELGDSALYLCASSPGDDYGYTFGSGTRLTVV.